The clone carrying this TCR beta chain came up once. No antigen is known for it. The repertoire was sequenced with immunoSEQ multiplex PCR; TCRdb's copy has only in-frame clones and lacks some. The sample shows tens of thousands of clones, around 95% of them seen only once. Trimming took 0 bases from V and 6 from J, leaving 11 bases between them. Germline CDR1 and CDR2: KGHSH and LQKENI. This CDR3 has 14 amino acids. This sample was taken from a study of cytomegalovirus exposure and HLA in healthy donors. Study-level results: Among the CMV-associated chains, a few were confirmed in vitro as specific for CMV antigens. High sensitivity and specificity were reportedly achieved when the classifier diagnosed cytomegalovirus status. The study put 150 to 200 TCR beta chains on its list as cytomegalovirus-associated. Subsequent analysis found a tendency for first-cohort TCR clusters to co-occur within the approximately 130 validation repertoires.

This sequence was found in a woman aged 18-29 years in good health and CMV-seropositive. The specimen sequenced was PBMCs. J is TRBJ1-2 and V is TRBV18; a possible D gene is TRBD1 (6 bases). The CDR3 region has the DNA TGTGCCAGCTCACCACCGGGACACCCGAATGGCTACACCTTC. Its protein is CASSPPGHPNGYTF.